Detailed here is one T cell receptor (beta chain). Its antigen remains unidentified. The PCR used 60 Vbeta and 13 Jbeta primers. The protocol was immunoSEQ multiplex PCR, while the TCRdb copy is restricted to in-frame clones and leaves out a portion. The table lists 150,000 to 200,000 clones, around three quarters of them singletons. This sample was taken from a study of cytomegalovirus exposure and HLA in healthy donors. Study-wide results and caveats: Exclusion as indistinguishable affected some V segments, including TRBV6-2 and TRBV6-3. Common viral pathogens (according to a later analysis) appeared linked to several of the most significant clusters. Later analysis indicated greater clonal expansion among HLA-associated TCR beta chains than among equally common other chains.

The CDR3 consists of 13 residues. V was pared by 8 bases and J by 8 bases, with 7 bases of the junction left unmatched. CDR1 is LNHDA and CDR2 is SQIVND in the germline V gene (reference sequence). This sequence originates from a woman aged 40 to 50 in good health and CMV-seronegative. The sequencing sample was made of PBMCs. The V and J genes are TRBV19 and TRBJ1-4; TRBD1 matches 8 bases. CDR3 nucleotides: TGTGCCAGTGCGGACAGGGAAGGCGAAAAACTGTTTTTT. It yields the protein CASADREGEKLFF.